The 24 T cell receptor beta chains given below trace back to one sample, sequenced in a study of CD4 T cells in relation to SARS-CoV-2 and coronaviruses. The antigens these receptors bind are not known. The table came from immunoSEQ multiplex PCR; TCRdb's copy has only in-frame clones and leaves some out. The sample carries around 31,000 clones, 65% to 80% recorded once. Sequenced material: memory CD4+ T cells from PBMCs, cultured in vitro. The origin of the receptors is an adult with COVID-19.

The CDR3, as DNA: TGCGCCAGCAGCCAAGACTCTATGGACGGAAATGCTGGAAACACCATATATTTT. This gives the protein CASSQDSMDGNAGNTIYF. This sequence joins TRBV4-1 and TRBJ1-3; D remains ambiguous. CDR3 size: 18 residues. Trimming took off 0 bases at V and 2 bases at J, with 17 bases between the two ends. The V gene's germline CDR1 is MGHRA and CDR2 YSYEKL.

The V and J genes are TRBV3-1 (or the pseudogene TRBV3-2) and TRBJ2-5, with TRBD2 matching over 13 bases. CDR1 is LGHDT and CDR2 is YNNKEL in the germline V gene (reference sequence). The CDR3 has 16 amino acids. The junction had 8 bases not matched to a gene; V was cut back by 5 bases and J by 5 bases. The CDR3 is CASSDGLAGVTETQYF. In DNA, the CDR3 is TGTGCCAGCAGCGATGGACTAGCGGGAGTCACGGAGACCCAGTACTTC.

V gene TRBV27 combines with J gene TRBJ1-2; 8 bases line up with TRBD1. This CDR3 has 17 residues. Germline trimming cut 5 bases from V and 2 bases from J; bases unmatched to any gene: 13. Germline V lookup: CDR1 MNHEY, CDR2 SMNVEV (reference sequence). CDR3 sequence reads: CASSHNPDRAANYGYTF. The CDR3 coding sequence is TGTGCCAGCAGTCACAACCCGGACAGGGCCGCCAACTATGGCTACACCTTC.

The chain combines TRBV2 with TRBJ2-1; a possible D gene is TRBD2 (5 bases). CDR3 length: 13 residues. CDR1 and CDR2 from the germline V gene are SNHLY and FYNNEI. With 7 bases removed from V and 5 bases from J, the gap between germline ends came to 12 bases. The CDR3 is CASKVSVNNEQFF. The CDR3 bases are TGTGCCAGCAAGGTTAGCGTCAACAATGAGCAGTTCTTC.

This chain uses TRBV14 with TRBJ2-6; 7 bases align to TRBD2. The V gene's germline CDR1 is SGHDN and CDR2 FVKESK. The J segment lost 0 bases and the V segment lost 4 bases, leaving 9 bases of the junction unmatched. This CDR3 contains 18 residues. The CDR3 region is CASSPMGGLSSGANVLTF. For the CDR3, the DNA is TGTGCCAGCAGCCCGATGGGAGGGCTGAGCTCTGGGGCCAACGTCCTGACTTTC.

J is TRBJ2-7 and V is TRBV11-1; TRBD1 matches at 7 bases. V gave up 5 bases and J gave up 9 bases; unmatched junction bases: 19. CDR1 is SGHAT, CDR2 FQDESV, per germline (reference sequence). The CDR3 totals 16 residues. DNA of the CDR3: TGTGCCAGCAGCCCCCGGACAGGAATAGTCACGACGGGGCAGTACTTC. This translates into CASSPRTGIVTTGQYF.

V and J are TRBV30 and TRBJ2-3; TRBD1 matches at 7 bases. The CDR3 is 11 residues long. J was trimmed by 12 bases and V by 0 bases; bases with no gene match: 3. CDR1 GTSNPN and CDR2 SVGIG come from the germline V gene (reference sequence). The CDR3 DNA sequence: TGTGCCTGGAGTGTAGGGGACAGCCAGTATTTT. It translates to CAWSVGDSQYF.

The genes are TRBV19 and TRBJ1-5; the D is unclear. In germline, CDR1 is LNHDA, CDR2 SQIVND (reference sequence). The V and J ends lost 3 bases and 3 bases respectively, with 9 bases between them. The CDR3 runs 14 residues. The chain's CDR3 is CASSMWQDNQPQHF. The CDR3 DNA reads TGTGCCAGTAGTATGTGGCAGGACAATCAGCCCCAGCATTTT.

The J gene is TRBJ2-7, the V gene TRBV15; 9 nucleotides line up with TRBD2. This CDR3 has 14 amino acids. The ends lost 0 bases at V and 8 bases at J; junction bases unmatched: 5. Germline V CDR1 and CDR2: LNHNV, YYDKDF (reference sequence). The CDR3 spells CATSRDFSGSQQYF. In DNA, the CDR3 is TGTGCCACCAGCAGAGATTTTAGCGGGAGCCAGCAGTACTTC.

This clone has a handful of counts. The V and J genes are TRBV10-1 and TRBJ2-7; no firm D call. V was clipped by 3 bases and J by 6 bases, with 9 bases between them. Germline values: CDR1 WNHNN, CDR2 SYGVQD (reference sequence). The CDR3 totals 12 residues. The CDR3 region is CASSDGFVEQYF. The CDR3 DNA is TGCGCCAGCAGTGATGGGTTCGTCGAGCAGTACTTC.

This chain uses TRBV5-1 with TRBJ2-2; tentative D call: TRBD2 (5 bases). The CDR3 extends over 13 amino acids. V lost 4 bases and J lost 4, with 8 bases in between. Germline V gives CDR1 SGHRS, CDR2 YFSETQ. The CDR3 protein is CASSGAGTGELFF. Here the CDR3 DNA reads TGCGCCAGCAGCGGCGCGGGCACCGGGGAGCTGTTTTTT.

This sequence joins TRBV4-2 and TRBJ2-1, with 7 bases aligning to TRBD2. The CDR3 runs 16 residues. J gave up 9 bases and V 0 bases, and 11 bases lay outside the gene matches. Germline V gene sequence: CDR1 LGHNA, CDR2 YNFKEQ. CDR3 sequence (DNA): TGTGCCAGCAGCCAAGAGGATCTAGCGGTTAATGGTGAGCAGTTCTTC. Translating it yields CASSQEDLAVNGEQFF.

The V gene is TRBV18, the J gene TRBJ2-5; TRBD2 agrees at 11 bases. The CDR3 totals 16 residues. The ends lost 6 bases at V and 1 base at J; junction bases unmatched: 7. Germline CDR1 reads KGHSH; CDR2 reads LQKENI. The chain's CDR3 is CASSPGTSGLQETQYF. DNA for the CDR3: TGTGCCAGCTCCCCCGGGACTAGCGGCCTCCAAGAGACCCAGTACTTC. The full variable domain, in which reference TRBV18 and TRBJ2-5 provide the parts outside the CDR3, is NAGVMQNPRHLVRRRGQEARLRCSPMKGHSHVYWYRQLPEEGLKFMVYLQKENIIDESGMPKERFSAEFPKEGPSILRIQQVVRGDSAAYFCASSPGTSGLQETQYFGPGTRLLVL.

The V call is TRBV5-1, the J call TRBJ1-1, with 7 bases that match TRBD1. The germline CDR1 and CDR2 sequences are SGHRS and YFSETQ. The CDR3 covers 15 residues. V was clipped by 5 bases and J by 1 base; unmatched bases: 8. The CDR3 DNA follows: TGCGCCAGCAGAGTCGCCGGGACAGCGAACACTGAAGCTTTCTTT. It encodes CASRVAGTANTEAFF.

This chain uses TRBV15 with TRBJ2-5; D is possibly TRBD2 (6 bases). The CDR3 spans 15 residues. V was pared by 5 bases and J by 2 bases, with 15 bases between. Germline CDR1 and CDR2: LNHNV and YYDKDF (reference sequence). The CDR3 nucleotides are TGTGCCACCAGCCCAGGGAGCGGGCGACAAGAGACCCAGTACTTC. This codes for CATSPGSGRQETQYF.

The chain uses TRBV28 and TRBJ2-5, with TRBD2 matching over 7 bases. V lost 8 bases and J lost 4; bases outside the gene matches: 7. There are 13 residues in the CDR3. The germline V gene encodes CDR1 MDHEN and CDR2 SYDVKM. The CDR3 nucleotides read TGTGCCAGCCGGGACGGCGGGAGAGAGACCCAGTACTTC. Its translation is CASRDGGRETQYF.

This clone showed up just once. This chain connects TRBV6-6 to TRBJ1-5; 10 bases line up with TRBD1. V shed 11 bases, J shed 4 bases, and the junction held 8 bases outside the gene matches. Looked up from germline, CDR1 is MNHNY and CDR2 is SVGAGI (reference sequence). CDR3 length: 14 residues. In DNA form, the CDR3 reads TGTGCCGGATCGTCGGGACAGGGGAATCAGCCCCAGCATTTT. This sequence encodes CAGSSGQGNQPQHF.

J is TRBJ2-5 and V is TRBV18; the match to TRBD1 covers 7 bases. V lost 10 bases to trimming and J lost 1 base; unmatched junction nucleotides: 12. CDR1 is KGHSH and CDR2 is LQKENI in the germline V gene. CDR3 length: 15 amino acids. CDR3 loop: CATAYGTVIQETQYF. The CDR3 region has the DNA TGTGCCACCGCTTACGGGACAGTCATCCAAGAGACCCAGTACTTC. Filled out from reference TRBV18 and TRBJ2-5, the complete variable domain reads NAGVMQNPRHLVRRRGQEARLRCSPMKGHSHVYWYRQLPEEGLKFMVYLQKENIIDESGMPKERFSAEFPKEGPSILRIQQVVRGDSAAYFCATAYGTVIQETQYFGPGTRLLVL.

V is TRBV2 and J is TRBJ1-4; no reliable D call. Germline V CDR1 and CDR2: SNHLY, FYNNEI. The CDR3 spans 12 residues. V was shortened by 4 bases and J by 7 bases, with 7 bases between the two germline ends. DNA for the CDR3: TGTGCCAGCAGTGTTGGGTTTGAAAAACTGTTTTTT. Protein: CASSVGFEKLFF.

The V gene is TRBV10-3, the J gene TRBJ2-3; 11 bases map to TRBD2. The V segment lost 0 bases and the J segment 4 bases; nucleotides outside the gene matches: 3. The CDR3 totals 16 residues. The germline V gene has CDR1 ENHRY and CDR2 SYGVKD. The DNA of the CDR3 is TGTGCCATCAGTGAGTCCGGGACTAGCGGCTCAGATACGCAGTATTTT. This translates into CAISESGTSGSDTQYF.

This clone came up a few times. The chain employs TRBV5-1 and TRBJ1-1; perhaps TRBD1 as D (5 bases). Germline values: CDR1 SGHRS, CDR2 YFSETQ. The V gene lost 7 bases and the J gene lost 1 base, with 20 bases spanning the gap. The CDR3 has 16 amino acids. The CDR3 DNA follows: TGCGCCAGCGGACTCCGGGACGGCGCTCCGAACACTGAAGCTTTCTTT. It specifies CASGLRDGAPNTEAFF.

This clone is a singleton in its sample. Written as DNA, the CDR3 is TGTGCCAGCAGGGTAGCGCCTAGCACAGATACGCAGTATTTT. This gives the protein CASRVAPSTDTQYF. The gene calls are TRBV2 and TRBJ2-3; TRBD2 might be the D (5 bases). In germline, CDR1 is SNHLY, CDR2 FYNNEI. Trimming shortened V by 6 bases and J by 0 bases, and 10 bases separated the two germline ends. This CDR3 has 14 residues.

The chain carries TRBV7-8 and TRBJ2-1, with D possibly matching TRBD2 (5 bases). V was shortened by 5 bases and J by 2 bases, with 13 bases between the two germline ends. There are 15 residues in the CDR3. Germline V gene sequence: CDR1 SGHVS, CDR2 FQNEAQ. CDR3 region: CASSAGPQTYNEQFF. CDR3 nucleotides: TGTGCCAGCAGCGCGGGCCCACAAACCTACAATGAGCAGTTCTTC.

V and J are TRBV6-2 or TRBV6-3 and TRBJ2-5; D uncertain. Germline assignment: CDR1 MNHEY and CDR2 SVGEGT. The CDR3 spans 13 residues. V lost 2 bases, J lost 2 bases, and 6 bases lay in between. The CDR3 DNA sequence: TGTGCCAGCAGTTACGGTGCACAAGAGACCCAGTACTTC. This codes for CASSYGAQETQYF.